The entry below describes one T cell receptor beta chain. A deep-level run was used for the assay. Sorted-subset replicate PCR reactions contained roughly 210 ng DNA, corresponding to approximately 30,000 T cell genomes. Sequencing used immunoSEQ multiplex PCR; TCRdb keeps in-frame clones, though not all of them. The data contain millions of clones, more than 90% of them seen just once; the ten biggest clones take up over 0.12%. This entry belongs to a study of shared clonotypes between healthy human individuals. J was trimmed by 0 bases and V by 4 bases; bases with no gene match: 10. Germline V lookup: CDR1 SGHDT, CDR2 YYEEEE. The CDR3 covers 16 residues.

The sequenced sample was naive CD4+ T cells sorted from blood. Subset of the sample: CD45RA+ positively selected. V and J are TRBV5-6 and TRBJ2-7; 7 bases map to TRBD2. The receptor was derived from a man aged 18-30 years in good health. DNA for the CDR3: TGTGCCAGCAGCCCCAGCGGGACTTACCTCTCCTACGAGCAGTACTTC. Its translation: CASSPSGTYLSYEQYF. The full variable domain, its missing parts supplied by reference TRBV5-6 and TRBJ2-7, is DAGVTQSPTHLIKTRGQQVTLRCSPKSGHDTVSWYQQALGQGPQFIFQYYEEEERQRGNFPDRFSGHQFPNYSSELNVNALLLGDSALYLCASSPSGTYLSYEQYFGPGTRLTVT.